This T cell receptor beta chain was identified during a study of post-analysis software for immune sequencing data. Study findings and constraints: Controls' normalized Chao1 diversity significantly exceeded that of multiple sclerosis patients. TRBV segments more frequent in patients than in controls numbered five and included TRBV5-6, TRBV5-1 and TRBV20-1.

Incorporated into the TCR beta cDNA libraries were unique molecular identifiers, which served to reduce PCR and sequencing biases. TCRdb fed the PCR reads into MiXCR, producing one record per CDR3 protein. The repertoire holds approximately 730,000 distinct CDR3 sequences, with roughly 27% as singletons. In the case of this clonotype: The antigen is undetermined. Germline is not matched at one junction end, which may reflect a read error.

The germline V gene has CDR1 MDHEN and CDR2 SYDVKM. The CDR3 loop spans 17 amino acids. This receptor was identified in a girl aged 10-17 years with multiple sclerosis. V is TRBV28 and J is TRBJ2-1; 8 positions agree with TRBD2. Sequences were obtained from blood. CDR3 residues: CASRFGTGRAAYNEQFF. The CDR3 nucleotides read TGTGCCAGCCGTTTTGGGACCGGGAGGGCGGCCTACAATGAGCAGTTCTTC.